The 27 T cell receptor beta chains below were found in one sample sequenced in a study of beta chain features in type 1 diabetes. Study-wide results and limits: TCRB CDR3 length was moderately but significantly reduced in all four CD4+ subsets of Type 1 diabetes patients.

The entirety of the isolated RNA underwent reverse transcription, so expressed TCRB transcripts were sequenced. The method was immunoSEQ multiplex PCR; TCRdb's version includes in-frame clones alone and lacks a portion of them. The table shows some 270,000 clones, with 11% occurring only once. These receptors' antigens are unknown. Sequenced: naive CD4+ T cells from blood. These receptor sequences come from a young man with type 1 diabetes.

This clone has a handful of counts. The chain recombines TRBV4-2 with TRBJ2-3, with 7 bases fitting TRBD2. The trim removed 3 bases at V and 0 bases at J, leaving 12 bases unmatched. The CDR3 length is 18 residues. The germline gives CDR1 LGHNA, CDR2 YNFKEQ. The CDR3 region is CASSQGPWVAGSTDTQYF. In DNA form, the CDR3 reads TGTGCCAGCAGCCAGGGACCGTGGGTAGCGGGTAGCACAGATACGCAGTATTTT.

A few counts support this clone. The chain carries TRBV7-2 and TRBJ2-5; a possible D gene is TRBD1 (6 bases). Germline V gene data show CDR1 as SGHTA and CDR2 as FQGNSA. The CDR3 contains 16 residues. With 1 base removed from V and 7 bases from J, the gap between germline ends came to 19 bases. CDR3 nucleotides: TGTGCCAGCAGCTTAGGGGAATGGGGGCGTCTTGCGACCCAGTACTTC. This translates into CASSLGEWGRLATQYF. The complete variable domain, with remaining parts taken from reference TRBV7-2 and TRBJ2-5, reads GAGVSQSPSNKVTEKGKDVELRCDPISGHTALYWYRQSLGQGLEFLIYFQGNSAPDKSGLPSDRFSAERTGGSVSTLTIQRTQQEDSAVYLCASSLGEWGRLATQYFGPGTRLLVL.

The sample holds a few counts of this clone. The chain uses TRBV25-1 and TRBJ2-7; possible D gene TRBD2, 6 bases. Per the germline V gene, CDR1 is MGHDK and CDR2 is SYGVNS. This CDR3 is 14 amino acids long. V lost 4 bases to trimming and J lost 1 base, with 11 bases between them. CDR3 nucleotide sequence: TGTGCCAGCAGTGCCGGGCGGGGATCCTACGAGCAGTACTTC. Translating gives CASSAGRGSYEQYF.

The V call is TRBV7-9, the J call TRBJ2-1, with 9 positions matching TRBD1. V was clipped by 4 bases and J by 6 bases; unmatched bases: 4. This CDR3 spans 14 amino acids. CDR1 is SEHNR and CDR2 is FQNEAQ in the germline V gene (reference sequence). CDR3 region: CASSSRDRVNEQFF. The CDR3, as DNA: TGTGCCAGCAGCTCAAGGGACAGGGTCAATGAGCAGTTCTTC.

The CDR3 DNA is TGTGCCAGCCAGACTAGAACCCCCCTCGAGCAGTACTTC. Protein sequence: CASQTRTPLEQYF. V usage is TRBV6-1 and J usage is TRBJ2-7, with D tentatively TRBD2 (6 bases). The CDR3 loop spans 13 amino acids. Germline assignment: CDR1 MNHNS and CDR2 SASEGT. V was trimmed by 8 bases and J by 6 bases, leaving 17 bases between them.

CDR3 sequence: CASSPRGPGSKETQYF. The DNA for the CDR3 is TGTGCCAGCAGCCCTAGGGGCCCCGGATCAAAAGAGACCCAGTACTTC. This chain uses TRBV7-2 with TRBJ2-5; D possibly corresponds to TRBD1 (5 bases). CDR1 SGHTA and CDR2 FQGNSA come from the germline V gene. The CDR3 runs to 16 residues. Trimming stripped 5 bases from V and 3 bases from J, with 19 bases between.

The rearrangement joins TRBV7-9 to TRBJ2-1; a weak D match, TRBD2 (5 bases). V gave up 2 bases and J gave up 3 bases, with 11 bases separating them. Germline V CDR1 and CDR2: SEHNR, FQNEAQ (reference sequence). This CDR3 has 15 residues. This CDR3 reads CASSLRGIGYNEQFF. DNA for the CDR3: TGTGCCAGCAGCTTACGGGGAATCGGCTACAATGAGCAGTTCTTC.

The V gene is TRBV4-3, the J gene TRBJ1-5; no firm D call. Germline V gene sequence: CDR1 LGHNA, CDR2 YSLEER. CDR3 length: 13 amino acids. V was cut by 0 bases and J by 6 bases, with 6 bases left in between. CDR3 bases: TGCGCCAGCAGCCAAGATCCGAGTCAGCCCCAGCATTTT. Amino acid sequence: CASSQDPSQPQHF.

V usage is TRBV18 and J usage is TRBJ2-1; 11 bases agree with TRBD2. Germline lookup yields CDR1 KGHSH and CDR2 LQKENI. V shed 0 bases and J 9 bases; nucleotides not matched to a gene: 7. CDR3 length: 16 amino acids. The CDR3 region is CASSPPLAGGRGEQFF. The CDR3 bases are TGTGCCAGCTCACCACCTCTAGCGGGGGGCCGTGGTGAGCAGTTCTTC.

In its sample, this clone was seen a few times. The chain couples TRBV2 to TRBJ2-7, with D perhaps TRBD1 (5 bases). Trimming left V 6 bases short and J 1 base short, with 10 bases between. The CDR3 is 13 amino acids. CDR1 is SNHLY, CDR2 FYNNEI, per germline. CDR3 in DNA: TGTGCCAGCAGGAGAGACAGTTCCTACGAGCAGTACTTC. Its protein is CASRRDSSYEQYF.

This clone has a handful of counts. V and J are TRBV4-3 and TRBJ1-1, with D possibly TRBD1 on 6 matching bases. The V end was cut by 2 bases, the J end by 5 bases, with 15 bases between. CDR1 and CDR2 from the germline V gene are LGHNA and YSLEER. This CDR3 has 15 residues. DNA of the CDR3: TGCGCCAGCAGCCAATCTACAGGGTTTGGAACTGAAGCTTTCTTT. It encodes CASSQSTGFGTEAFF.

This clone has more than one count but fewer than ten. Different DNA sequences within this sample yield the same CDR3. The rearrangement joins TRBV30 to TRBJ2-4; tentatively, D is TRBD1 (6 bases). From germline, CDR1 is GTSNPN and CDR2 SVGIG (reference sequence). V lost 2 bases to trimming and J lost 0 bases, with 8 bases between them. The CDR3 extends over 14 amino acids. CDR3 nucleotide sequence: TGTGCCTGGAGTACAGGGCTAGCCAAAAACATTCAGTACTTC. Its translation: CAWSTGLAKNIQYF.

Concerning this clone itself: Other DNA sequences within the sample encode an identical CDR3. The chain is built from TRBV2 and TRBJ1-1; 7 nucleotides match TRBD1. This CDR3 has 14 residues. J gave up 1 base and V 7 bases, and 6 bases lay outside the gene matches. Germline CDR1 and CDR2: SNHLY and FYNNEI. The CDR3 nucleotides read TGTGCCAGCAAACCCGGGACAGCGAACACTGAAGCTTTCTTT. Translating it yields CASKPGTANTEAFF.

The chain links TRBV5-4 to TRBJ1-4; a possible D gene is TRBD1 (5 bases). V dropped 5 bases and J dropped 1 base, with 9 bases sitting between them. The CDR3 runs 14 residues. In germline, CDR1 is SGHNT, CDR2 YYREEE (reference sequence). This CDR3 is CASSQGGTNEKLFF. In DNA, the CDR3 is TGTGCCAGCAGTCAGGGCGGAACTAATGAAAAACTGTTTTTT.

This clone was picked up a small number of times. The chain employs TRBV5-4 and TRBJ1-1, with 8 positions matching TRBD1. V shed 2 bases, J shed 1 base, and the junction held 1 base outside the gene matches. The CDR3 extends over 14 amino acids. Germline V gene data show CDR1 as SGHNT and CDR2 as YYREEE (reference sequence). The DNA of the CDR3 is TGTGCCAGCAGCTTAACAGGGGGGAACACTGAAGCTTTCTTT. It translates to CASSLTGGNTEAFF.

This clone has only a few counts. The chain carries TRBV11-2 and TRBJ2-6, with D perhaps matching TRBD2 (6 bases). Germline V lookup: CDR1 SGHAT, CDR2 FQNNGV. Trimming left V 2 bases short and J 1 base short, with 6 bases between. The CDR3 contains 15 residues. The CDR3 sequence is CASSLRGSGANVLTF. The CDR3, as DNA: TGTGCCAGCAGCTTACGGGGGTCTGGGGCCAACGTCCTGACTTTC. The whole variable domain, remainder taken from reference TRBV11-2 and TRBJ2-6, is EAGVAQSPRYKIIEKRQSVAFWCNPISGHATLYWYQQILGQGPKLLIQFQNNGVVDDSQLPKDRFSAERLKGVDSTLKIQPAKLEDSAVYLCASSLRGSGANVLTFGAGSRLTVL.

The genes are TRBV29-1 and TRBJ2-5, with 8 bases fitting TRBD1. This CDR3 has 14 residues. Losses at the gene ends were 2 bases for V and 5 bases for J; bases not matched to a gene: 7. Germline CDR1 SQVTM, CDR2 ANQGSEA. CDR3 sequence (DNA): TGCAGCGTTGAACGGACAGGGAGGCGGGAGACCCAGTACTTC. This sequence encodes CSVERTGRRETQYF.

This sequence joins TRBV18 and TRBJ2-1; 12 nucleotides line up with TRBD2. CDR1 is KGHSH and CDR2 is LQKENI in the germline V gene. V trimming: 3 bases; J trimming: 8 bases; junction bases outside the gene matches: 8. This CDR3 contains 16 residues. The CDR3 DNA is TGTGCCAGCTCACCCGCTCGGACTAGCGGGGCCCATGAGCAGTTCTTC. Protein sequence: CASSPARTSGAHEQFF.

The CDR3 DNA reads TGTGCCAGCAGCCGTGGGGGCTGGAGCACTGAAGCTTTCTTT. Its protein product is CASSRGGWSTEAFF. The chain is built from TRBV14 and TRBJ1-1; a weak D match, TRBD1 (6 bases). V dropped 4 bases and J dropped 4 bases, with 13 bases sitting between them. The CDR3 contains 14 residues. Germline V gene data show CDR1 as SGHDN and CDR2 as FVKESK.

Notes on this clone: Other DNA variants within this sample encode the same CDR3. The V call is TRBV27, the J call TRBJ1-5; no firm D call. CDR3 length: 13 amino acids. Per germline, CDR1 MNHEY and CDR2 SMNVEV (reference sequence). Trimming took off 6 bases at V and 4 bases at J, with 10 bases between the two ends. The CDR3 loop reads CASSLRRNQPQHF. In DNA, the CDR3 is TGTGCCAGCAGCTTAAGGAGAAATCAGCCCCAGCATTTT.

This clone appeared once. V and J are TRBV9 and TRBJ2-3; 9 positions match TRBD1. V lost 0 bases and J lost 6; bases outside the gene matches: 8. The CDR3 sequence is 16 residues long. Per germline, CDR1 SGDLS and CDR2 YYNGEE. CDR3: CASSVGTGGATDTQYF. CDR3 DNA: TGTGCCAGCAGCGTAGGAACAGGGGGCGCGACGGATACGCAGTATTTT.

The chain has TRBV6-1 and TRBJ1-5; 11 positions match TRBD1. V lost 6 bases, J lost 5 bases, and 0 bases stayed unmatched. The germline V gene encodes CDR1 MNHNS and CDR2 SASEGT. This CDR3 is 13 amino acids long. The CDR3 DNA reads TGTGCCAGCAGGGGACAGGGGGATCAGCCCCAGCATTTT. Protein: CASRGQGDQPQHF.

This clone was seen more than once but under ten times. One end of the junction varies from germline; a read error may be responsible. This chain links TRBV9 with TRBJ2-7; maybe TRBD2 (7 bases). This CDR3 has 16 amino acids. Per germline, CDR1 SGDLS and CDR2 YYNGEE. CDR3 sequence (DNA): TGTGCCAGCAGCGTAGGAGGGAGGGGGACATCCTCCGAGCAGTACTTC. Protein sequence: CASSVGGRGTSSEQYF.

This clone has more than one count but fewer than ten. The chain links TRBV2 to TRBJ1-5; TRBD1 aligns across 7 bases. This CDR3 has 15 residues. V lost 6 bases to trimming and J lost 2 bases; unmatched junction nucleotides: 7. Germline CDR1 and CDR2: SNHLY and FYNNEI. As DNA, the CDR3 is TGTGCCAGCAGCGAGCAGGGGGTAGGCAATCAGCCCCAGCATTTT. It specifies CASSEQGVGNQPQHF.

This clone appeared a few times. The chain employs TRBV4-2 and TRBJ1-1; 7 bases match TRBD1. The CDR3 runs 15 residues. V was clipped by 4 bases and J by 1 base; unmatched bases: 6. Germline CDR1 reads LGHNA; CDR2 reads YNFKEQ. CDR3 sequence (DNA): TGTGCCAGCAGCCCTGCCGACAGGGAGAACACTGAAGCTTTCTTT. Protein: CASSPADRENTEAFF.

This clone was detected only a few times. This chain joins TRBV5-1 and TRBJ2-5; TRBD1 is a possible D gene (6 bases). The V and J ends lost 3 bases and 5 bases respectively, with 14 bases between them. The CDR3 runs to 14 residues. Germline assignment: CDR1 SGHRS and CDR2 YFSETQ. The CDR3 here is CASSSGQLGETQYF. Here the CDR3 DNA reads TGCGCCAGCAGCTCTGGACAGCTAGGCGAGACCCAGTACTTC.

The CDR3 DNA sequence: TGCGCCAGCAGCCCCAGGACAGGGAGTTCCTCCGGGGAGCTGTTTTTT. Translation: CASSPRTGSSSGELFF. The chain recombines TRBV5-1 with TRBJ2-2; 8 bases fit TRBD1. Losses at the gene ends were 4 bases for V and 6 bases for J; bases not matched to a gene: 11. The CDR3 has 16 amino acids. Germline V lookup: CDR1 SGHRS, CDR2 YFSETQ.